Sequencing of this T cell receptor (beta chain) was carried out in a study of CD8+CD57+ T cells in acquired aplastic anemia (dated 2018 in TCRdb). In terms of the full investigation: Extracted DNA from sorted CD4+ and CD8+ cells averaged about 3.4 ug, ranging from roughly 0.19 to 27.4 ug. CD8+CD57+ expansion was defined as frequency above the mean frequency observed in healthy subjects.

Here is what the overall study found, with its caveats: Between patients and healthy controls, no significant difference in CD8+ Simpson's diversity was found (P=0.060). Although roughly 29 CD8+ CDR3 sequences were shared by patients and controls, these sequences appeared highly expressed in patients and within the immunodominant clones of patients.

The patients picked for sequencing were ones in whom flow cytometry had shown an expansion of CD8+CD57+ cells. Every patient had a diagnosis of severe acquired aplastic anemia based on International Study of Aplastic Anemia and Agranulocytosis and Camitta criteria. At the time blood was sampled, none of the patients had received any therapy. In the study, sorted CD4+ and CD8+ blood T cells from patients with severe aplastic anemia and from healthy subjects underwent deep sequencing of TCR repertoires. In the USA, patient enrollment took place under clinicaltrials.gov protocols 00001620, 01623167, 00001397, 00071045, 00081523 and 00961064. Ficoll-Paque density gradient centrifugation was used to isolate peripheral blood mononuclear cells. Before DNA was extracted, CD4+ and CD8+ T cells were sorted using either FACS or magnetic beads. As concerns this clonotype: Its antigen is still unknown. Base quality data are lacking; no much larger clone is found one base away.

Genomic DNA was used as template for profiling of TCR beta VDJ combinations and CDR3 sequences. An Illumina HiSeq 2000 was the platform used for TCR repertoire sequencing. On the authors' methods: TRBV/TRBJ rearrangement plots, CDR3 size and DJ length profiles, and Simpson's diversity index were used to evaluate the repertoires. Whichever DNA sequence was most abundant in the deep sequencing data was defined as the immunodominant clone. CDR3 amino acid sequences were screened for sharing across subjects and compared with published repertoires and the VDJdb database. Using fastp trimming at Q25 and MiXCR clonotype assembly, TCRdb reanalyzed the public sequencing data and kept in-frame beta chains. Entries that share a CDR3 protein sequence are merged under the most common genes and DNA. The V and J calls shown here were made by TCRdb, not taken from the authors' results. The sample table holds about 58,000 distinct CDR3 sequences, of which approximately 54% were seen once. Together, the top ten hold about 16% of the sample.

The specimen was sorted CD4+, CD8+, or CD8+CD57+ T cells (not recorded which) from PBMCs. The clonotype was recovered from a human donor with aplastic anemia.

CDR3 sequence: CATSSPQGSYGYTF. The DNA is TGTGCCACCAGCAGTCCTCAGGGAAGCTATGGCTACACCTTC. The chain was built from TRBV15 and TRBJ1-2; 5 matching bases give a weak D call of TRBD1. The CDR3 runs 14 residues from the cysteine to the phenylalanine. The retained sequence is limited to the CDR3, 42 bases, with the frame set at the first base. Deletion took 3 bases off V and 4 bases off J, with a span of 12 bases between the germline ends. The CDR1 and CDR2 encoded by the germline V gene (reference sequence) are LNHNV and YYDKDF.